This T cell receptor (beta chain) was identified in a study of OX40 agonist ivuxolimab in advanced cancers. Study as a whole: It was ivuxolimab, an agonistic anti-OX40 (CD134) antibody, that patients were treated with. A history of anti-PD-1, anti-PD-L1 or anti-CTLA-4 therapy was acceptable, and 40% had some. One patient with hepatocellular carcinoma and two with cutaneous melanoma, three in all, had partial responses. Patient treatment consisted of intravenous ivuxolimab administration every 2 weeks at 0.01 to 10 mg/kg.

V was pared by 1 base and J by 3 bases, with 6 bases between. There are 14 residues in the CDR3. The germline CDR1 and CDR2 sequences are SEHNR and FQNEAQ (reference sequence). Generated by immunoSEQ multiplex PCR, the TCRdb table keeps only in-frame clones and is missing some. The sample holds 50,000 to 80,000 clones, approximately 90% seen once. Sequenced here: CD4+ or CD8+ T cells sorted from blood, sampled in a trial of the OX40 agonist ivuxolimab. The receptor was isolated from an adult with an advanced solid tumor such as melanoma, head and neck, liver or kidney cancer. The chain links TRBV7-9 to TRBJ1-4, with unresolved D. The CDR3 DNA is TGTGCCAGCAGCTTAGATTCAGCTAATGAAAAACTGTTTTTT. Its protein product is CASSLDSANEKLFF.